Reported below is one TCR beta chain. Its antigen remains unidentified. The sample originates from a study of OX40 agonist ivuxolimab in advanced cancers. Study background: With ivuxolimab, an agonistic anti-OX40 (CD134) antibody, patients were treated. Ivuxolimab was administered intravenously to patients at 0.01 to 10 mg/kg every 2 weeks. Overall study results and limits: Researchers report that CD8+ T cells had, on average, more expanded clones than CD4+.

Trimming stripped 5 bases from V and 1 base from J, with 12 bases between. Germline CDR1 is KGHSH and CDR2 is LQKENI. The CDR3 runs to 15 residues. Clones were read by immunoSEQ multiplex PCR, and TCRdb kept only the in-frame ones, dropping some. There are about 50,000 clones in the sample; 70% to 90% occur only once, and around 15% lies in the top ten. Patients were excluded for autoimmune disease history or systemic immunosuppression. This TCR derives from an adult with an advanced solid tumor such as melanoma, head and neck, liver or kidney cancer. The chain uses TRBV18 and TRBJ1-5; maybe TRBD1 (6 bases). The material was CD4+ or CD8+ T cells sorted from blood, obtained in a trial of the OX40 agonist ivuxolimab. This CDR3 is CASSKGGLSNQPQHF. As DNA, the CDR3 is TGTGCCAGCTCAAAGGGGGGTTTGAGCAATCAGCCCCAGCATTTT.